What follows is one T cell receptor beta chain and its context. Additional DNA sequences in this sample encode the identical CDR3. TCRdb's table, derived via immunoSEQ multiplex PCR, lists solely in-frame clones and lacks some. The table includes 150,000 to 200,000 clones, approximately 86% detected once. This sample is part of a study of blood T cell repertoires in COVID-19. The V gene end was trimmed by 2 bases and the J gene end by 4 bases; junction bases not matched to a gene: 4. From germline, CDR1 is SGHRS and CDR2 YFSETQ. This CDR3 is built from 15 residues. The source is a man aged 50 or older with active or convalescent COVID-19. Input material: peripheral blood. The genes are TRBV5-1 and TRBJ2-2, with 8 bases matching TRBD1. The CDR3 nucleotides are TGCGCCAGCAGCTTAGGACAGGGAGGCACCGGGGAGCTGTTTTTT. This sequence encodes CASSLGQGGTGELFF. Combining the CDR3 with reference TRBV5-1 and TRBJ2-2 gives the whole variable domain KAGVTQTPRYLIKTRGQQVTLSCSPISGHRSVSWYQQTPGQGLQFLFEYFSETQRNKGNFPGRFSGRQFSNSRSEMNVSTLELGDSALYLCASSLGQGGTGELFFGEGSRLTVL.